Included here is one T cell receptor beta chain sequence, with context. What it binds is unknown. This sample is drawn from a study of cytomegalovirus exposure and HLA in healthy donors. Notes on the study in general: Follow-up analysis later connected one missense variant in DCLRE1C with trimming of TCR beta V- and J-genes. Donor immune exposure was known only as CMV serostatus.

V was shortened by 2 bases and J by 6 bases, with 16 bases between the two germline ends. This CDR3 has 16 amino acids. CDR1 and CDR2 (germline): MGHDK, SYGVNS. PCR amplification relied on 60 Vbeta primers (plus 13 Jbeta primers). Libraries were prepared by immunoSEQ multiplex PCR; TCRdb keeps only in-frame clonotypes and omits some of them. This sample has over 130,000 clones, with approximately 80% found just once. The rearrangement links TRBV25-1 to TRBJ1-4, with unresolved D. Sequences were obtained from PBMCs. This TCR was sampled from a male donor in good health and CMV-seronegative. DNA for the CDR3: TGTGCCAGCAGTGAAGACCTCGGCGGATCCTATGAAAAACTGTTTTTT. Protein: CASSEDLGGSYEKLFF.